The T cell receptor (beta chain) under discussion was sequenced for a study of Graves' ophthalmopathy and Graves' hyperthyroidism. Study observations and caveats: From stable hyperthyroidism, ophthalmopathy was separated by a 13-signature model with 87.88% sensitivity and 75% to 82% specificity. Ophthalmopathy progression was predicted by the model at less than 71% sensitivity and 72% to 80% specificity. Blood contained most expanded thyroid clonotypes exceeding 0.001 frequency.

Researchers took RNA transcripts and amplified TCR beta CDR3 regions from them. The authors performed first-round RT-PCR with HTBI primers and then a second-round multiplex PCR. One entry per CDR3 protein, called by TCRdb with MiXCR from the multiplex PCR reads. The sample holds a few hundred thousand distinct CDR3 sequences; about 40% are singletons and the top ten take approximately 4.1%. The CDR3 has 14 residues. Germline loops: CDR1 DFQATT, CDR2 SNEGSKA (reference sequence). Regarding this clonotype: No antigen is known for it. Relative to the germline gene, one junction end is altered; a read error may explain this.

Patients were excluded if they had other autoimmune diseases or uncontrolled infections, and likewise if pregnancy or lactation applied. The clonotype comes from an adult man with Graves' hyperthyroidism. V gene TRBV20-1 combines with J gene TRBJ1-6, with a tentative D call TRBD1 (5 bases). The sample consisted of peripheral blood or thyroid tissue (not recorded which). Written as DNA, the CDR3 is TGCAGCGCTAGAGGTTTCGGGGGGAGCTCACCCCTCCACTTT. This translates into CSARGFGGSSPLHF.